Below, 5 T cell receptor beta chains from the same sample are listed, as sequenced in a study of long-term antiretroviral therapy in people with HIV. The libraries were made with immunoSEQ v3.0 at survey level. Measured with immunoSEQ multiplex PCR; TCRdb has only the in-frame clones, and not every one. The table shows more than 35,000 clones, with 86% occurring only once. The specimen comprised unsorted PBMCs, sampled just before starting antiretroviral therapy. The receptors stem from a young woman with HIV.

V usage is TRBV6-6 and J usage is TRBJ1-2; no definite D call. CDR1 and CDR2 from the germline V gene are MNHNY and SVGAGI (reference sequence). Trimming shortened V by 8 bases and J by 4 bases, and 20 bases separated the two germline ends. The length of the CDR3 is 15 residues. DNA for the CDR3: TGTGCCAGCGGCAATCGGGCCATTACCTTCTATGGCTACACCTTC. It translates to CASGNRAITFYGYTF.

This chain links TRBV6-6 with TRBJ2-2; no definite D call. CDR3 size: 12 residues. The V and J ends lost 2 bases and 6 bases respectively, with 4 bases between them. Germline V gene data show CDR1 as MNHNY and CDR2 as SVGAGI (reference sequence). Here the CDR3 DNA reads TGTGCCAGCAGTTACGGGTCCGGGGAGCTGTTTTTT. This codes for CASSYGSGELFF.

V gene TRBV7-3 combines with J gene TRBJ2-7, with 8 bases identical to TRBD2. CDR1 is SGHTA, CDR2 FQGTGA, per germline. This CDR3 is 15 amino acids long. J was trimmed by 6 bases and V by 6 bases; bases with no gene match: 13. The CDR3 DNA reads TGTGCCAGCAGGTCCTCCTCAGCGGGAGTGTCCGAGCAGTACTTC. Translating it yields CASRSSSAGVSEQYF.

In its sample, this clone was seen a few times. This chain's CDR3 is CASSPFSVAGAGELFF. As DNA, the CDR3 is TGTGCCAGCAGCCCCTTTTCGGTGGCTGGGGCCGGGGAGCTGTTTTTT. V is TRBV5-4 and J is TRBJ2-2, with unresolved D. The CDR3 covers 16 residues. Trimming removed 4 bases at V and 6 bases at J, with 19 bases between. The germline V gene encodes CDR1 SGHNT and CDR2 YYREEE (reference sequence).

The chain carries TRBV14 and TRBJ1-4, with TRBD1 identical over 10 bases. Per the germline V gene, CDR1 is SGHDN and CDR2 is FVKESK. This CDR3 has 16 residues. With 0 bases clipped from V and 8 bases from J, the junction kept 6 bases outside the gene matches. In DNA, the CDR3 is TGTGCCAGCAGCCAAGAGACAGGGGGCTTGGGAGAAAAACTGTTTTTT. Amino acid sequence: CASSQETGGLGEKLFF. Together with reference TRBV14 and TRBJ1-4, the CDR3 gives the full variable domain: EAGVTQFPSHSVIEKGQTVTLRCDPISGHDNLYWYRRVMGKEIKFLLHFVKESKQDESGMPNNRFLAERTGGTYSTLKVQPAELEDSGVYFCASSQETGGLGEKLFFGSGTQLSVL.